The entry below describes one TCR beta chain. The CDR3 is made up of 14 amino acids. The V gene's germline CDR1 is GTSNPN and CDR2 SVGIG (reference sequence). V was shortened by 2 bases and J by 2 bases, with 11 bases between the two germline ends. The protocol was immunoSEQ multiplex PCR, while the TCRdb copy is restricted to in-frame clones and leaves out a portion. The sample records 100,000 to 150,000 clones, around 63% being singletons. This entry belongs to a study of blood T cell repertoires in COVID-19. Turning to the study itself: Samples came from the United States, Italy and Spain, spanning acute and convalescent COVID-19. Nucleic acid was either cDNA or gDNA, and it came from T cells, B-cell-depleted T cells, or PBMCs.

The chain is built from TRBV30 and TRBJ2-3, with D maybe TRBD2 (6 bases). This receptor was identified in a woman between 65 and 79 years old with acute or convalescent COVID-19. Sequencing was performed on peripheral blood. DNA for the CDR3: TGTGCCTGGAGTCTGGGGGGAGCCACAGATACGCAGTATTTT. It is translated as CAWSLGGATDTQYF. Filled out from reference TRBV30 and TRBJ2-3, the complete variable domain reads SQTIHQWPATLVQPVGSPLSLECTVEGTSNPNLYWYRQAAGRGLQLLFYSVGIGQISSEVPQNLSASRPQDRQFILSSKKLLLSDSGFYLCAWSLGGATDTQYFGPGTRLTVL.